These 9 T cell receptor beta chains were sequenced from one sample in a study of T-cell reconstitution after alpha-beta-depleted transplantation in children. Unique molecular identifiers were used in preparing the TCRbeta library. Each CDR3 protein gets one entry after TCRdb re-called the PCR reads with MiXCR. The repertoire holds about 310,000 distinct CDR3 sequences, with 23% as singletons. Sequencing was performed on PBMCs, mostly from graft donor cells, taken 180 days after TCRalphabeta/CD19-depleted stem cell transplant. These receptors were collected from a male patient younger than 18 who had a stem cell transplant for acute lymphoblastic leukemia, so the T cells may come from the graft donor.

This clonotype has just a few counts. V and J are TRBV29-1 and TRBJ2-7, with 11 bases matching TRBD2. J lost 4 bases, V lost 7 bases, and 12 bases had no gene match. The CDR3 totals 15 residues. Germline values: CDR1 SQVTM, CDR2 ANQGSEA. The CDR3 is CSANLPTSGRYEQYF. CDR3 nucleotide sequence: TGCAGCGCTAATCTCCCCACTAGCGGGAGATACGAGCAGTACTTC.

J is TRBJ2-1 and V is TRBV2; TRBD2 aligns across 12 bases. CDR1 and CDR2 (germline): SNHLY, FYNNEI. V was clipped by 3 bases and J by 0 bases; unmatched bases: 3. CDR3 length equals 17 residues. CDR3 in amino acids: CASSDATSGGSYNEQFF. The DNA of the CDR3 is TGTGCCAGCAGTGACGCGACTAGCGGGGGCTCCTACAATGAGCAGTTCTTC.

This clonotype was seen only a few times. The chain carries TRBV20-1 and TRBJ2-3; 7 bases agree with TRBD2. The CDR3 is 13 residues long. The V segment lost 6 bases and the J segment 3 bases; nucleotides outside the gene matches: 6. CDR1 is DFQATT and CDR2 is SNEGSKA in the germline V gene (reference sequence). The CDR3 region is CSANGGGTDTQYF. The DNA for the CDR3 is TGCAGTGCAAATGGGGGGGGAACAGATACGCAGTATTTT.

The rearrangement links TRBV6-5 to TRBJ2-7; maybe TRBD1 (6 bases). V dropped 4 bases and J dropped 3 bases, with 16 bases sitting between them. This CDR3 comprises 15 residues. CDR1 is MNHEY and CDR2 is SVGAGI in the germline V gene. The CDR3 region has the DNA TGTGCCAGCAGTTCGCCAACCAGGGGATTCTACGAGCAGTACTTC. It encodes CASSSPTRGFYEQYF.

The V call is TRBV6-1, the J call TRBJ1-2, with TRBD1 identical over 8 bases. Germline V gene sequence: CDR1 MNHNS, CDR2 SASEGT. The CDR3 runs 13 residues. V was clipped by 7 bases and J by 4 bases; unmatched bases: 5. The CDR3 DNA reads TGTGCCAGCAAAAGACAGGGGAGCTATGGCTACACCTTC. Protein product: CASKRQGSYGYTF.

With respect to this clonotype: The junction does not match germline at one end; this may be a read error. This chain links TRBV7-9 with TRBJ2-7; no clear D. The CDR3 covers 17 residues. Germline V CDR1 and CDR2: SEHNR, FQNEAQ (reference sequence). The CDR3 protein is CASSSPLGNGAPYEQCF. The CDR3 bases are TGTGCCAGCAGCTCCCCGCTTGGGAACGGAGCCCCCTACGAGCAGTGCTTC.

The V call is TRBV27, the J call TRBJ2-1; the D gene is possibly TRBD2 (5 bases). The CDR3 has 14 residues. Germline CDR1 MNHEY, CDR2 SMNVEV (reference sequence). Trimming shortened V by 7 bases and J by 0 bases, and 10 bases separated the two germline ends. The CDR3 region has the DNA TGTGCCAGCAACGGGGTGGGCTCCTACAATGAGCAGTTCTTC. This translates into CASNGVGSYNEQFF.

CDR3 DNA sequence: TGTGCCAGCAGACTGTCCGGGACCGCGAACACCGGGGAGCTGTTTTTT. Its protein product is CASRLSGTANTGELFF. The chain combines TRBV12-3 or TRBV12-4 with TRBJ2-2; D tentatively reads TRBD1 or TRBD2 (5 bases each). The CDR3 consists of 16 residues. Trimming left V 6 bases short and J 0 bases short, with 14 bases between.

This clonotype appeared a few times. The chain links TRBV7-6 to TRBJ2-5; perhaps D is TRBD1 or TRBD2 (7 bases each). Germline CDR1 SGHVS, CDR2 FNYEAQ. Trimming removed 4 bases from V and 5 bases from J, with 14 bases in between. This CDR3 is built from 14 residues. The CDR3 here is CASSWGTAGETQYF. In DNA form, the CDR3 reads TGTGCCAGCAGCTGGGGGACAGCGGGGGAGACCCAGTACTTC.